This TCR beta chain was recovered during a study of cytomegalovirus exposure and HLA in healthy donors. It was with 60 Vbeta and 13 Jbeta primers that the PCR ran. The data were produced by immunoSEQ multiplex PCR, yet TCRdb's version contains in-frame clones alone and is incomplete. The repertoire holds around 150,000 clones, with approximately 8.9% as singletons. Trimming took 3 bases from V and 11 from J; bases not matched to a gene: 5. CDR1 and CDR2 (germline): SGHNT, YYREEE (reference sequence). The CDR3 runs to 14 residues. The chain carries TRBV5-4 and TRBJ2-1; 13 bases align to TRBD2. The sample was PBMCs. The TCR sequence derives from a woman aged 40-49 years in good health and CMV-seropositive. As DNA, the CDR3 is TGTGCCAGCAGCTCCGGGACTAGCGGGGAAAAGCAGTTCTTC. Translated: CASSSGTSGEKQFF.